The 31 T cell receptor beta chains reported below all come from one sample, sequenced in a study of T cells in Graves' hyperthyroidism and ophthalmopathy. TCR beta CDR3 sequences were amplified from RNA transcripts. In the first-round RT-PCR of the TCR CDR3, the HTBI primer set was used. Via MiXCR, TCRdb re-called the multiplex PCR reads, giving one row per CDR3 protein. The sample yields around 800,000 distinct CDR3 sequences, about 38% seen once. The sequenced sample consisted of blood. The receptor set was obtained from a young man with Graves' hyperthyroidism.

This rearrangement joins TRBV6-5 to TRBJ2-7; the D gene could be TRBD1 or TRBD2 (5 bases each). Germline values: CDR1 MNHEY, CDR2 SVGAGI. The CDR3 spans 13 residues. V lost 3 bases and J lost 6, with 12 bases in between. The CDR3 DNA sequence: TGTGCCAGCAGTTATGGGACGACGGTCGAGCAGTACTTC. This codes for CASSYGTTVEQYF.

On this clonotype: A junction end diverges from the germline sequence, so it may reflect a read error. The CDR3 here is CASSQADRGYEQYF. DNA of the CDR3: TGCGCCAGCAGCCAAGCAGACAGGGGCTACGAGCAGTACTTC. The V and J genes are TRBV7-9 and TRBJ2-7, with 8 bases lining up with TRBD1. The CDR3 consists of 14 residues. Per the germline V gene, CDR1 is SEHNR and CDR2 is FQNEAQ (reference sequence).

The chain uses TRBV9 and TRBJ1-3, with a tentative D call TRBD1 (5 bases). Germline V gene sequence: CDR1 SGDLS, CDR2 YYNGEE. With 3 bases removed from V and 0 bases from J, the gap between germline ends came to 13 bases. This CDR3 contains 16 residues. CDR3 nucleotide sequence: TGTGCCAGCAGCGCAGGTTGGGGGTCCTCTGGAAACACCATATATTTT. Amino acid sequence: CASSAGWGSSGNTIYF.

This clonotype showed up just once. The J gene is TRBJ2-7, the V gene TRBV25-1, with 10 nucleotides matching TRBD1. This CDR3 contains 14 residues. With 10 bases clipped from V and 9 bases from J, the junction kept 15 bases outside the gene matches. Germline values: CDR1 MGHDK, CDR2 SYGVNS. CDR3 region: CANRSPGTGVGQYF. DNA of the CDR3: TGTGCCAACAGGAGTCCCGGGACAGGGGTCGGGCAGTACTTC.

There are many counts of this clonotype. The chain is built from TRBV7-2 and TRBJ1-2; D is perhaps TRBD1 (5 bases). Germline loops: CDR1 SGHTA, CDR2 FQGNSA. The V end was cut by 6 bases, the J end by 6 bases, with 17 bases between. The CDR3 runs 14 residues. The chain's CDR3 is CASRRDLSGDGYTF. Written as DNA, the CDR3 is TGTGCCAGCAGACGGGACCTATCTGGGGATGGCTACACCTTC.

This clonotype appeared once. V usage is TRBV5-4 and J usage is TRBJ2-7; either TRBD1 or TRBD2 may supply D (6 bases each). The CDR3 sequence is 14 residues long. Trimming shortened V by 4 bases and J by 3 bases, and 14 bases separated the two germline ends. Per germline, CDR1 SGHNT and CDR2 YYREEE (reference sequence). CDR3 loop: CASSPGATLYEQYF. Written as DNA, the CDR3 is TGTGCCAGCAGCCCGGGGGCTACACTCTACGAGCAGTACTTC.

The chain recombines TRBV6-4 with TRBJ2-1; 7 nucleotides align to TRBD1. The V gene's germline CDR1 is MRHNA and CDR2 SNTAGT. The CDR3 runs to 13 residues. J was trimmed by 10 bases and V by 4 bases; bases with no gene match: 7. This CDR3 is CASSASVGGEQFF. The CDR3 DNA sequence: TGTGCCAGCAGTGCCTCGGTAGGGGGCGAGCAGTTCTTC.

Only a few counts were recorded for this clonotype. The chain links TRBV5-1 to TRBJ1-2, with 7 bases fitting TRBD1. The germline V gene encodes CDR1 SGHRS and CDR2 YFSETQ. The CDR3 has 14 amino acids. The ends lost 4 bases at V and 2 bases at J; junction bases unmatched: 5. As DNA, the CDR3 is TGCGCCAGCAGCCGGACGACAGGGAACTATGGCTACACCTTC. Amino acid sequence: CASSRTTGNYGYTF.

The chain combines TRBV7-9 with TRBJ2-5; unclear D gene. The germline V and J ends were trimmed by 7 bases and 5 bases, with 14 bases remaining between them. This CDR3 spans 13 amino acids. Germline values: CDR1 SEHNR, CDR2 FQNEAQ (reference sequence). The CDR3 is CASTPKPEETQYF. CDR3 sequence (DNA): TGTGCCAGCACCCCTAAGCCGGAGGAGACCCAGTACTTC. The complete variable domain, with remaining parts taken from reference TRBV7-9 and TRBJ2-5, reads DTGVSQNPRHKITKRGQNVTFRCDPISEHNRLYWYRQTLGQGPEFLTYFQNEAQLEKSRLLSDRFSAERPKGSFSTLEIQRTEQGDSAMYLCASTPKPEETQYFGPGTRLLVL.

This clonotype was seen more than once but under ten times. V and J are TRBV7-9 and TRBJ2-2; 10 bases match TRBD2. J gave up 5 bases and V 4 bases, and 4 bases lay outside the gene matches. The CDR3 sequence is 15 residues long. The V gene's germline CDR1 is SEHNR and CDR2 FQNEAQ (reference sequence). The CDR3 DNA sequence: TGTGCCAGCAGCTCGGTGACTAGCGGGACCGGGGAGCTGTTTTTT. This sequence encodes CASSSVTSGTGELFF.

Many counts were recorded for this clonotype. The rearrangement joins TRBV29-1 to TRBJ1-1; D not resolved. The CDR3 consists of 13 residues. CDR1 is SQVTM, CDR2 ANQGSEA, per germline. V lost 0 bases, J lost 5 bases, and 10 bases lay in between. This CDR3 reads CSVEDLERTEAFF. CDR3 coding DNA: TGCAGCGTTGAAGATCTCGAGAGGACTGAAGCTTTCTTT. The variable domain in full, completed from reference TRBV29-1 and TRBJ1-1, reads SAVISQKPSRDICQRGTSLTIQCQVDSQVTMMFWYRQQPGQSLTLIATANQGSEATYESGFVIDKFPISRPNLTFSTLTVSNMSPEDSSIYLCSVEDLERTEAFFGQGTRLTVV.

V gene TRBV29-1 combines with J gene TRBJ1-2; the D gene is possibly TRBD1 (5 bases). V gave up 5 bases and J gave up 4 bases, with 14 bases separating them. There are 13 residues in the CDR3. Germline V lookup: CDR1 SQVTM, CDR2 ANQGSEA. The DNA for the CDR3 is TGCAGCGTTAATTCCGGGACCCTCTATGGCTACACCTTC. This gives the protein CSVNSGTLYGYTF. Supplemented by reference TRBV29-1 and TRBJ1-2, the full variable domain reads SAVISQKPSRDICQRGTSLTIQCQVDSQVTMMFWYRQQPGQSLTLIATANQGSEATYESGFVIDKFPISRPNLTFSTLTVSNMSPEDSSIYLCSVNSGTLYGYTFGSGTRLTVV.

This clonotype occurred many times. The J gene is TRBJ1-1, the V gene TRBV10-3; D may be TRBD1 (6 bases). The V end lost 2 bases, the J end lost 4 bases, and 8 bases lay between the germline ends. The CDR3 is 13 residues long. Germline V lookup: CDR1 ENHRY, CDR2 SYGVKD. The CDR3 is CAISEGGLTEAFF. For the CDR3, the DNA is TGTGCCATCAGTGAGGGGGGGCTCACTGAAGCTTTCTTT.

This clonotype came up many times. As DNA, the CDR3 is TGTGCCAGCAGCTCCCGCCCGACAGGGTATGATCCCCTCCACTTT. This gives the protein CASSSRPTGYDPLHF. This chain connects TRBV9 to TRBJ1-6, with TRBD1 matching over 7 bases. The length of the CDR3 is 15 residues. V was clipped by 4 bases and J by 13 bases; unmatched bases: 14. Germline V gene lookup returns CDR1 SGDLS and CDR2 YYNGEE. The full variable domain, in which reference TRBV9 and TRBJ1-6 provide the parts outside the CDR3, is DSGVTQTPKHLITATGQRVTLRCSPRSGDLSVYWYQQSLDQGLQFLIQYYNGEERAKGNILERFSAQQFPDLHSELNLSSLELGDSALYFCASSSRPTGYDPLHFGNGTRLTVT.

This clonotype appeared a few times. This chain links TRBV6-6 with TRBJ2-7, with D perhaps matching TRBD1 or TRBD2 (6 bases each). Trimming took off 5 bases at V and 3 bases at J, with 17 bases between the two ends. The CDR3 is 15 amino acids. The germline V gene encodes CDR1 MNHNY and CDR2 SVGAGI (reference sequence). As DNA, the CDR3 is TGTGCCAGCAGTCCGTCTCCAGGAGGGGGCTACGAGCAGTACTTC. Protein sequence: CASSPSPGGGYEQYF.

This clonotype was seen a single time. The rearrangement links TRBV10-3 to TRBJ1-1; the match to TRBD1 covers 8 bases. The CDR3 consists of 14 residues. J was trimmed by 3 bases and V by 10 bases; bases with no gene match: 10. CDR1 ENHRY and CDR2 SYGVKD come from the germline V gene. This CDR3 is CATARETGDTEAFF. The CDR3 DNA sequence: TGTGCCACGGCAAGGGAGACAGGGGACACTGAAGCTTTCTTT.

The table lists this clonotype with a few counts. Germline and junction disagree at one end, which may indicate a read error. The CDR3 bases are TGTGCCAGCAGCCAAGGGGGGGACGGTACCTACGAGCAGTACTTC. This encodes CASSQGGDGTYEQYF. The chain carries TRBV4-1 and TRBJ2-7; possibly TRBD2 for D (7 bases). Germline V lookup: CDR1 MGHRA, CDR2 YSYEKL. The CDR3 is 15 amino acids.

In this sample, this clonotype turned up many times. DNA of the CDR3: TGTGCCAGCAGCCAACAGACAGGGAGGTCCAACGAGCAGTACTTC. Its protein is CASSQQTGRSNEQYF. V usage is TRBV7-9 and J usage is TRBJ2-7; possible D gene TRBD1, 7 bases. This CDR3 contains 15 residues. V was pared by 5 bases and J by 5 bases, with 19 bases between. Germline V gives CDR1 SEHNR, CDR2 FQNEAQ (reference sequence).

This chain joins TRBV7-2 and TRBJ2-2, with 8 nucleotides matching TRBD2. Germline V gene sequence: CDR1 SGHTA, CDR2 FQGNSA. V shed 9 bases, J shed 4 bases, and the junction held 22 bases outside the gene matches. The CDR3 extends over 19 amino acids. The DNA of the CDR3 is TGTGCCAGTAGTATTTCAGCCCTAAGCGGGAGAACGGGCACCGGGGAGCTGTTTTTT. Translated, it gives CASSISALSGRTGTGELFF.

This clonotype was counted at least ten times. V usage is TRBV7-9 and J usage is TRBJ2-5, with 9 bases matching TRBD2. The CDR3 sequence is 17 residues long. The germline CDR1 and CDR2 sequences are SEHNR and FQNEAQ (reference sequence). Germline trimming cut 4 bases from V and 4 bases from J; bases unmatched to any gene: 13. CDR3 nucleotide sequence: TGTGCCAGCAGCTCCCCCGGGACTAGCAGGCTGGGAGAGACCCAGTACTTC. This codes for CASSSPGTSRLGETQYF. Full variable domain (remainder filled in from reference TRBV7-9 and TRBJ2-5): DTGVSQNPRHKITKRGQNVTFRCDPISEHNRLYWYRQTLGQGPEFLTYFQNEAQLEKSRLLSDRFSAERPKGSFSTLEIQRTEQGDSAMYLCASSSPGTSRLGETQYFGPGTRLLVL.

Regarding this clonotype: A clone one base away is much larger, so this may be a read error. The chain joins TRBV7-8 to TRBJ1-1; D is unresolved. Trimming pared 4 bases from V and 4 bases from J, leaving 16 bases between. Germline CDR1 reads SGHVS; CDR2 reads FQNEAQ. The CDR3 is 15 amino acids. CDR3 DNA sequence: TGTGCCAGCAGCTCAGCAACAGCAATGAGCACTGAAGCTTTCTTT. This gives the protein CASSSATAMSTEAFF.

Note on this clonotype: A much larger clone differs by one base, so this may be a read error. The gene calls are TRBV2 and TRBJ1-1; no clear D gene. Trimming left V 4 bases short and J 1 base short, with 13 bases between. The CDR3 runs to 15 residues. The germline V gene encodes CDR1 SNHLY and CDR2 FYNNEI. CDR3 region: CASSGARIPNTEAFF. The CDR3 region has the DNA TGTGCCAGCAGTGGAGCCAGGATTCCGAACACTGAAGCTTTCTTT. The whole variable domain, filled in from reference TRBV2 and TRBJ1-1, reads EPEVTQTPSHQVTQMGQEVILRCVPISNHLYFYWYRQILGQKVEFLVSFYNNEISEKSEIFDDQFSVERPDGSNFTLKIRSTKLEDSAMYFCASSGARIPNTEAFFGQGTRLTVV.

The J gene is TRBJ1-5, the V gene TRBV12-3 or TRBV12-4, with TRBD1 matching 7 bases. The CDR3 is made up of 16 amino acids. V dropped 1 base and J dropped 1; count of bases not matched to a gene: 4. The CDR3 bases are TGTGCCAGCAGTTTAGGAGGGGGCGGCAGCAATCAGCCCCAGCATTTT. Its protein is CASSLGGGGSNQPQHF.

This chain joins TRBV29-1 and TRBJ2-2; maybe TRBD2 (5 bases). Between the trimmed V and J ends, which lost 3 bases and 6 bases, there was a span of 17 bases. The germline gives CDR1 SQVTM, CDR2 ANQGSEA. The CDR3 totals 15 residues. The CDR3 loop reads CSVDRSGDDAGELFF. The CDR3, as DNA: TGCAGCGTTGATCGTTCCGGGGATGACGCCGGGGAGCTGTTTTTT.

This chain joins TRBV7-2 and TRBJ1-2, with D maybe TRBD1 (5 bases). The CDR3 loop spans 15 amino acids. V gave up 1 base and J gave up 3 bases, with 12 bases separating them. Per germline, CDR1 SGHTA and CDR2 FQGNSA. This chain's CDR3 is CASSLGGGLDYGYTF. CDR3 in DNA: TGTGCCAGCAGCTTAGGCGGGGGTTTGGACTATGGCTACACCTTC.

This clonotype was observed a handful of times. This chain joins TRBV19 and TRBJ1-2, with TRBD1 as a possible D gene (5 bases). The V gene's germline CDR1 is LNHDA and CDR2 SQIVND (reference sequence). V lost 9 bases and J 4 bases, leaving 18 bases between the germline ends. There are 14 residues in the CDR3. CDR3 DNA sequence: TGTGCCAGCCGGGGGGGGGAGAATTTCTATGGCTACACCTTC. It encodes CASRGGENFYGYTF.

Only a few counts were recorded for this clonotype. The rearrangement joins TRBV19 to TRBJ2-2, with TRBD2 matching 9 bases. J gave up 4 bases and V 6 bases, and 15 bases lay outside the gene matches. The CDR3 has 18 amino acids. Germline V gene data show CDR1 as LNHDA and CDR2 as SQIVND (reference sequence). CDR3 sequence reads: CASSPRLAGSVRTGELFF. CDR3 bases: TGTGCCAGTAGCCCACGGCTAGCGGGGAGCGTGCGCACCGGGGAGCTGTTTTTT.

This clonotype was detected a few times. The chain recombines TRBV7-2 with TRBJ1-1, with D unclear. Trimming shortened V by 6 bases and J by 8 bases, and 16 bases separated the two germline ends. This CDR3 has 13 amino acids. In germline, CDR1 is SGHTA, CDR2 FQGNSA. The DNA of the CDR3 is TGTGCCAGCAGTTACGGGTCAGGACCCGAAGCTTTCTTT. This translates into CASSYGSGPEAFF.

Details on this clonotype: The junction departs from germline at one end; a sequencing error may be responsible. V is TRBV24-1 and J is TRBJ2-6; D may be TRBD1 (6 bases). The germline CDR1 and CDR2 sequences are KGHDR and SFDVKD. The CDR3 runs 15 residues. CDR3 nucleotide sequence: TGTGCCAGCAGTGATTTGCTAGCAGCTCGGGACACTGAAGCTTTC. Translating it yields CASSDLLAARDTEAF.

This clonotype was seen at least ten times. V gene TRBV20-1 combines with J gene TRBJ1-6; D is perhaps TRBD1 (5 bases). Germline CDR1 is DFQATT and CDR2 is SNEGSKA (reference sequence). The CDR3 runs 14 residues. Trimming removed 1 base at V and 8 bases at J, with 12 bases between. The CDR3 is CSARVQGEDSPLHF. Here the CDR3 DNA reads TGCAGTGCTAGAGTCCAGGGTGAGGATTCACCCCTCCACTTT.

A word on this clonotype: A much larger clone differs by one base, so this may be a read error. The J gene is TRBJ1-1, the V gene TRBV11-1; D may be TRBD1 (5 bases). The CDR3 sequence is 12 residues long. Looked up from germline, CDR1 is SGHAT and CDR2 is FQDESV (reference sequence). This CDR3 is CASAPGNTETFF. The CDR3 DNA sequence: TGTGCCAGCGCCCCAGGGAACACTGAAACTTTCTTT.